Each of the 14 T cell receptor beta chains below was sequenced from the same sample in a study of shared clonotypes between healthy human individuals. Repertoires were generated with immunoSEQ multiplex PCR, while TCRdb's copy carries only in-frame clones and drops some. This repertoire shows roughly 1.5 million clones, around 98% found once; its top ten account for roughly 0.4%. Input material: naive CD4+ T cells sorted from blood. Noted subset: CD45RA+ positively selected. Every receptor here comes from a man aged 30 to 39 in good health.

With regard to this clone: This specimen includes other DNA sequences encoding the same CDR3. V and J are TRBV6-1 and TRBJ2-7; 12 bases are shared with TRBD2. CDR1 and CDR2 (germline): MNHNS, SASEGT. J was trimmed by 2 bases and V by 4 bases; bases with no gene match: 3. The CDR3 spans 15 residues. The CDR3 protein is CASSGLAGGPYEQYF. The CDR3 DNA is TGTGCCAGCAGTGGCCTAGCGGGAGGGCCCTACGAGCAGTACTTC.

V gene TRBV5-4 combines with J gene TRBJ2-3, with D unclear. Trimming shortened V by 0 bases and J by 2 bases, and 13 bases separated the two germline ends. Germline V gene data show CDR1 as SGHNT and CDR2 as YYREEE (reference sequence). CDR3 length: 16 residues. The CDR3 loop is CASSLVVSANTDTQYF. CDR3 nucleotides: TGTGCCAGCAGCTTGGTAGTGTCAGCAAACACAGATACGCAGTATTTT.

The chain is built from TRBV30 and TRBJ1-2; D is ambiguous. The CDR3 consists of 14 residues. Trimming pared 0 bases from V and 4 bases from J, leaving 12 bases between. Germline CDR1 GTSNPN, CDR2 SVGIG (reference sequence). CDR3 residues: CAWSVTLSSYGYTF. CDR3 DNA sequence: TGTGCCTGGAGTGTAACCCTATCTAGCTATGGCTACACCTTC.

V usage is TRBV6-5 and J usage is TRBJ2-7, with a tentative D call TRBD2 (5 bases). V was shortened by 8 bases and J by 5 bases, with 13 bases between the two germline ends. The CDR3 is 12 amino acids. The germline gives CDR1 MNHEY, CDR2 SVGAGI. CDR3 sequence reads: CASGFGGHEQYF. CDR3 coding DNA: TGTGCCAGCGGATTTGGAGGCCACGAGCAGTACTTC.

V gene TRBV6-1 combines with J gene TRBJ2-3, with D maybe TRBD1 (6 bases). Trimming pared 1 base from V and 9 bases from J, leaving 11 bases between. The CDR3 sequence is 13 residues long. Germline CDR1 and CDR2: MNHNS and SASEGT. CDR3 in amino acids: CASSEELGATQYF. Written as DNA, the CDR3 is TGTGCCAGCAGTGAAGAACTGGGGGCGACGCAGTATTTT.

The chain recombines TRBV4-3 with TRBJ1-2, with D possibly being TRBD1 (5 bases). The CDR3 has 14 amino acids. The ends were cut back, 3 bases at V and 8 bases at J, with 16 bases in the middle. CDR1 is LGHNA, CDR2 YSLEER, per germline. The DNA of the CDR3 is TGCGCCAGCAGCCACGACCGGGGACTTCGAGGCTACACCTTC. It encodes CASSHDRGLRGYTF.

The chain couples TRBV6-4 to TRBJ2-3; TRBD2 aligns across 10 bases. The germline V gene has CDR1 MRHNA and CDR2 SNTAGT. CDR3 length: 15 residues. The V gene end was trimmed by 2 bases and the J gene end by 5 bases; junction bases not matched to a gene: 4. The CDR3 here is CASSDNPSGGDTQYF. CDR3 nucleotide sequence: TGTGCCAGCAGTGACAACCCTAGCGGGGGAGATACGCAGTATTTT.

The CDR3 loop is CASSLAGGDTQYF. In DNA, the CDR3 is TGTGCCAGCAGCTTGGCGGGGGGGGATACGCAGTATTTT. This chain links TRBV5-8 with TRBJ2-3, with 8 bases fitting TRBD2. After removal of 0 bases from V and 6 bases from J, the junction contained 0 bases not matched to a gene. Germline loops: CDR1 SGHTS, CDR2 YDEGEE. The CDR3 consists of 13 residues.

The CDR3, as DNA: TGTGCCAGCAGCTTGGGAATAGCGGGAGGGTACGAGCAGTACTTC. It codes for CASSLGIAGGYEQYF. The chain employs TRBV5-4 and TRBJ2-7; 11 nucleotides agree with TRBD2. In germline, CDR1 is SGHNT, CDR2 YYREEE (reference sequence). This CDR3 is built from 15 residues. With V trimmed by 0 bases and J by 4 bases, 3 bases remained unmatched.

The V call is TRBV11-2, the J call TRBJ2-3; D is perhaps TRBD2 (5 bases). This CDR3 has 14 residues. The V and J ends lost 7 bases and 3 bases respectively, with 14 bases between them. Per the germline V gene, CDR1 is SGHAT and CDR2 is FQNNGV. CDR3 nucleotide sequence: TGTGCCAGCAACCCGAGGGCAGGAACAGATACGCAGTATTTT. It encodes CASNPRAGTDTQYF.

V usage is TRBV6-1 and J usage is TRBJ2-1; possible D gene TRBD1, 6 bases. Germline lookup yields CDR1 MNHNS and CDR2 SASEGT. The V end was cut by 5 bases, the J end by 7 bases, with 9 bases between. This CDR3 comprises 12 residues. CDR3 amino acids: CASSQQGNEQFF. The CDR3 DNA sequence: TGTGCCAGCAGTCAACAGGGAAATGAGCAGTTCTTC.

This sequence joins TRBV2 and TRBJ1-1, with D unresolved. V lost 6 bases and J lost 5, with 7 bases in between. The germline gives CDR1 SNHLY, CDR2 FYNNEI. The CDR3 spans 11 residues. The CDR3 DNA reads TGTGCCAGCAGATTGGGGACTGAAGCTTTCTTT. It specifies CASRLGTEAFF.

The chain joins TRBV4-2 to TRBJ2-1; 7 nucleotides agree with TRBD2. V lost 5 bases, J lost 4 bases, and 17 bases stayed unmatched. Germline lookup yields CDR1 LGHNA and CDR2 YNFKEQ. The CDR3 has 18 residues. Here the CDR3 reads CASSILGGGGSRYNEQFF. The DNA of the CDR3 is TGTGCCAGCAGCATTCTCGGGGGTGGCGGGAGTCGATACAATGAGCAGTTCTTC.

This clone appeared a single time. The chain employs TRBV5-1 and TRBJ2-7, with D possibly TRBD2 on 5 matching bases. V lost 2 bases, J lost 7 bases, and 19 bases lay in between. CDR3 size: 15 residues. The V gene's germline CDR1 is SGHRS and CDR2 YFSETQ. CDR3 coding DNA: TGCGCCAGCAGCTTCCGCCTTCGGGAAACGGGGGAGCAGTACTTC. Protein: CASSFRLRETGEQYF.